This T cell receptor beta chain was identified in a study of T cells in Graves' hyperthyroidism and ophthalmopathy. Trimming took off 4 bases at V and 2 bases at J, with 10 bases between the two ends. Germline values: CDR1 SGHNT, CDR2 YYREEE (reference sequence). The CDR3 consists of 15 residues. From RNA transcripts, TCR beta CDR3 regions were amplified. First-round RT-PCR with HTBI primers amplified the TCR CDR3 region. TCRdb itself ran the multiplex PCR reads through MiXCR, one entry per CDR3 protein. In the table there are some 800,000 distinct CDR3 sequences, roughly 37% of which are singletons. As regards this clonotype: Its cognate antigen is unknown.

Diagnoses were made from clinical symptoms, serum measures (thyroxine and TRAb), thyroid ultrasound and orbital computed tomography. Each 10 ml fresh peripheral blood draw supplied the PBMCs. Points from the study as a whole: Within blood appeared most thyroid clonotypes that had expanded above 0.001. The model anticipated ophthalmopathy a median about six months pre-onset.

Sequencing was carried out using blood. This TCR was recovered from a man younger than 35 with Graves' hyperthyroidism. The V gene is TRBV5-4, the J gene TRBJ2-6, with TRBD1 as a possible D gene (6 bases). The CDR3 DNA sequence: TGTGCCAGCAGCGCAGGGGTTGCTGGGGCCAACGTCCTGACTTTC. This encodes CASSAGVAGANVLTF.